The 26 T cell receptor beta chains reported below all come from one sample, sequenced in a study of cytomegalovirus exposure and HLA in healthy donors (dated by TCRdb to the late 2010s). The library was produced with the immunoSEQ multiplex PCR assay. The multiplex PCR relied on a mix of 60 forward primers for TCR Vbeta segments and 13 reverse primers for TCR Jbeta segments. As stored in TCRdb, this immuneACCESS dataset retains in-frame rearrangements with V and J assigned. A fraction of the clones does not appear; measured against another copy, unresolved V genes explain less than half of the discrepancy, and the remainder lacks a known reason. The sample records around 150,000 clones, 55% to 80% of which are singletons. The ten largest clones represent approximately 14% of the sample. Sequenced sample: PBMCs. The receptor source for this set is a human donor in good health.

The V call is TRBV5-3, the J call TRBJ1-6; D remains ambiguous. TRBV5-3 is placed among ORFs of uncertain function. The CDR3 consists of 13 residues. With 2 bases removed from V and 9 bases from J, the gap between germline ends came to 9 bases. This CDR3 is CARSFGPGSPLHF. CDR3 DNA: TGTGCCAGAAGCTTCGGCCCGGGTTCACCCCTCCACTTT.

The chain employs TRBV2 and TRBJ2-2; 8 positions match TRBD1. Per the germline V gene, CDR1 is SNHLY and CDR2 is FYNNEI. This CDR3 has 13 amino acids. The V and J ends lost 6 bases and 6 bases, in that order; junction bases with no gene match: 3. The CDR3 spells CASRQGVAGELFF. The CDR3, as DNA: TGTGCCAGCAGACAGGGGGTGGCCGGGGAGCTGTTTTTT.

This clone was seen a single time. This chain joins TRBV28 and TRBJ2-4; 7 positions match TRBD1. The V and J ends lost 6 bases and 3 bases, in that order; junction bases with no gene match: 5. The CDR3 has 14 residues. Germline CDR1 is MDHEN and CDR2 is SYDVKM. This CDR3 reads CASSKGAVKNIQYF. CDR3 DNA sequence: TGTGCCAGCAGCAAGGGGGCAGTCAAAAACATTCAGTACTTC.

About this clone itself: Within the sample, other DNA sequences also encode this same CDR3. V and J are TRBV27 and TRBJ2-5; 7 bases are a match to TRBD1. Looked up from germline, CDR1 is MNHEY and CDR2 is SMNVEV (reference sequence). With V trimmed by 6 bases and J by 5 bases, 15 bases remained unmatched. The CDR3 totals 16 residues. The CDR3 is CASRTLRDRERETQYF. Here the CDR3 DNA reads TGTGCCAGCAGGACATTAAGGGACAGAGAGAGGGAGACCCAGTACTTC.

This rearrangement joins TRBV5-6 to TRBJ2-5; 7 bases are a match to TRBD2. The CDR3 length is 16 residues. CDR1 and CDR2 (germline): SGHDT, YYEEEE. Trimming at V came to 3 bases and at J to 1 base, leaving 9 bases not matched to a gene. CDR3 bases: TGTGCCAGCAGCTGGGGAGGGGCAGAGTTCCAAGAGACCCAGTACTTC. This encodes CASSWGGAEFQETQYF.

This clone is a singleton in its sample. In nucleotides, the CDR3 is TGTGCCAGCATCGCCGGGACAGGGAGCCCTGGAAACACCATATATTTT. Protein product: CASIAGTGSPGNTIYF. The chain links TRBV6-4 to TRBJ1-3; 9 bases map to TRBD1. Germline V CDR1 and CDR2: MRHNA, SNTAGT. The V gene end was trimmed by 7 bases and the J gene end by 2 bases; junction bases not matched to a gene: 9. This CDR3 contains 16 residues.

This clone was seen at least ten times. The V and J genes are TRBV28 and TRBJ2-2; D call uncertain. Germline V gene data show CDR1 as MDHEN and CDR2 as SYDVKM. With 3 bases removed from V and 1 base from J, the gap between germline ends came to 15 bases. The CDR3 is 17 amino acids. The CDR3 nucleotides read TGTGCCAGCAGTTTCCGCCAGGCAGAATTGAACACCGGGGAGCTGTTTTTT. Protein: CASSFRQAELNTGELFF.

The rearrangement joins TRBV27 to TRBJ2-5; 8 nucleotides agree with TRBD1. V lost 2 bases, J lost 7 bases, and 18 bases stayed unmatched. Germline CDR1 and CDR2: MNHEY and SMNVEV (reference sequence). There are 18 residues in the CDR3. In DNA, the CDR3 is TGTGCCAGCAGTTTACGGTGGGGTGGGACAGGCGGTGTGGGGACCCAGTACTTC. It specifies CASSLRWGGTGGVGTQYF.

CDR3 in DNA: TGTGCCAGCAGCTTGGACAGGGTGAGAGGCTACACCTTC. Translation: CASSLDRVRGYTF. J is TRBJ1-2 and V is TRBV7-9; 8 nucleotides line up with TRBD1. The CDR3 extends over 13 amino acids. The J segment lost 8 bases and the V segment lost 3 bases, leaving 5 bases of the junction unmatched. CDR1 is SEHNR, CDR2 FQNEAQ, per germline (reference sequence).

This clone was detected only a few times. The V gene is TRBV5-1, the J gene TRBJ1-2; no reliable D call. Germline CDR1 and CDR2: SGHRS and YFSETQ. With 0 bases removed from V and 0 bases from J, the gap between germline ends came to 6 bases. The CDR3 runs 14 residues. CDR3 loop: CASSLARSNYGYTF. Written as DNA, the CDR3 is TGCGCCAGCAGCTTGGCCAGATCTAACTATGGCTACACCTTC.

This chain links TRBV29-1 with TRBJ2-1; 7 bases agree with TRBD1. Germline values: CDR1 SQVTM, CDR2 ANQGSEA. With 4 bases clipped from V and 9 bases from J, the junction kept 3 bases outside the gene matches. CDR3 length: 11 residues. The chain's CDR3 is CSVGQGGEQFF. CDR3 coding DNA: TGCAGCGTTGGACAGGGTGGTGAGCAGTTCTTC.

J is TRBJ2-7 and V is TRBV27; the match to TRBD1 covers 10 bases. CDR1 MNHEY and CDR2 SMNVEV come from the germline V gene (reference sequence). V shed 6 bases and J 6 bases; nucleotides not matched to a gene: 8. The CDR3 is made up of 14 amino acids. The CDR3, as DNA: TGTGCCAGCAGCTCCGGGACAGGGGTACGCGAGCAGTACTTC. Translated, it gives CASSSGTGVREQYF.

The genes are TRBV11-3 and TRBJ2-5; TRBD2 matches 12 bases. CDR1 is SGHNT and CDR2 is YENEEA in the germline V gene. The CDR3 covers 15 residues. V trimming: 4 bases; J trimming: 4 bases; junction bases outside the gene matches: 4. The CDR3 here is CASSWTSGAGETQYF. CDR3 nucleotides: TGTGCCAGCAGCTGGACTAGCGGGGCGGGAGAGACCCAGTACTTC.

This chain joins TRBV7-9 and TRBJ2-3; possible D gene TRBD2, 5 bases. The CDR3 is 14 amino acids. V was trimmed by 1 base and J by 3 bases, leaving 8 bases between them. The germline gives CDR1 SEHNR, CDR2 FQNEAQ (reference sequence). Here the CDR3 DNA reads TGTGCCAGCAGCTTAGAACTAGTAACAGATACGCAGTATTTT. It codes for CASSLELVTDTQYF.

The chain employs TRBV6-6 and TRBJ2-7; 7 bases are a match to TRBD1. Germline CDR1 MNHNY, CDR2 SVGAGI (reference sequence). Trimming took 6 bases from V and 1 from J; bases not matched to a gene: 3. The CDR3 spans 13 residues. The CDR3 DNA reads as TGTGCCAGCAGCGACAGGGATTCCTACGAGCAGTACTTC. Translation gives CASSDRDSYEQYF.

The CDR3 is CASSKVGERTGKYEQYF. The CDR3 coding sequence is TGTGCCAGCAGCAAAGTAGGGGAACGGACAGGAAAGTACGAGCAGTACTTC. The chain combines TRBV21-1 with TRBJ2-7; the table gives TRBD1 as D, unverified against the DNA. TRBV21-1 is assigned pseudogene status. The CDR3 is 17 amino acids.

V usage is TRBV11-3 and J usage is TRBJ1-3, with 9 bases matching TRBD1. The CDR3 totals 14 residues. Germline CDR1 is SGHNT and CDR2 is YENEEA. The V and J ends lost 5 bases and 4 bases, in that order; junction bases with no gene match: 3. The CDR3 nucleotides read TGTGCCAGCAGCGGACAGGGGTTCGGAAACACCATATATTTT. It specifies CASSGQGFGNTIYF.

V is TRBV5-5 and J is TRBJ2-1; 8 nucleotides align to TRBD2. The CDR3 consists of 15 residues. The ends lost 0 bases at V and 9 bases at J; junction bases unmatched: 8. CDR1 SGHKS and CDR2 YYEKEE come from the germline V gene (reference sequence). The CDR3 spells CASSLGSGRAPEQFF. Here the CDR3 DNA reads TGTGCCAGCAGCTTGGGAAGCGGGAGAGCCCCTGAGCAGTTCTTC.

This CDR3 is CASSQRQETQYF. CDR3 bases: TGCGCCAGCAGTCAACGCCAAGAGACCCAGTACTTC. The chain uses TRBV23-1 and TRBJ2-5; D not certain. TRBV23-1 is an ORF, and what it does is uncertain. This CDR3 comprises 12 residues. V was shortened by 2 bases and J by 1 base, with 2 bases between the two germline ends.

This chain's CDR3 is CASSTGSSTGELFF. The CDR3, as DNA: TGTGCCAGTAGTACAGGGTCGAGCACCGGGGAGCTGTTTTTT. This chain connects TRBV19 to TRBJ2-2; D is perhaps TRBD1 (5 bases). CDR3 length: 14 amino acids. V lost 4 bases and J lost 4, with 10 bases in between. CDR1 and CDR2 from the germline V gene are LNHDA and SQIVND (reference sequence).

The chain uses TRBV11-2 and TRBJ1-4; maybe TRBD1 (5 bases). The germline CDR1 and CDR2 sequences are SGHAT and FQNNGV. Deletions cut 0 bases from V and 0 bases from J, with 11 bases between. The CDR3 totals 17 residues. CDR3: CASSLDGGIATNEKLFF. The CDR3 bases are TGTGCCAGCAGCTTAGATGGGGGGATTGCAACTAATGAAAAACTGTTTTTT. The variable domain in full, completed from reference TRBV11-2 and TRBJ1-4, reads EAGVAQSPRYKIIEKRQSVAFWCNPISGHATLYWYQQILGQGPKLLIQFQNNGVVDDSQLPKDRFSAERLKGVDSTLKIQPAKLEDSAVYLCASSLDGGIATNEKLFFGSGTQLSVL.

This clone appeared a few times. The rearrangement joins TRBV15 to TRBJ1-4, with D unclear. The germline V and J ends were trimmed by 4 bases and 8 bases, with 17 bases remaining between them. CDR3 length: 15 residues. CDR1 and CDR2 from the germline V gene are LNHNV and YYDKDF (reference sequence). Here the CDR3 reads CATSTSPAGEEKLFF. Here the CDR3 DNA reads TGTGCCACCAGCACCTCTCCCGCCGGGGAGGAAAAACTGTTTTTT.

The genes are TRBV7-9 and TRBJ1-1, with 9 bases fitting TRBD1. J gave up 2 bases and V 6 bases, and 13 bases lay outside the gene matches. CDR1 and CDR2 from the germline V gene are SEHNR and FQNEAQ (reference sequence). The CDR3 has 17 amino acids. CDR3 DNA: TGTGCCAGCAGTCCGATAACAGGGGGCATTCGTAACACTGAAGCTTTCTTT. Amino acid sequence: CASSPITGGIRNTEAFF. Based on the CDR3 plus reference TRBV7-9 and TRBJ1-1, the full variable domain is DTGVSQNPRHKITKRGQNVTFRCDPISEHNRLYWYRQTLGQGPEFLTYFQNEAQLEKSRLLSDRFSAERPKGSFSTLEIQRTEQGDSAMYLCASSPITGGIRNTEAFFGQGTRLTVV.

This clone was detected a few times. The chain couples TRBV2 to TRBJ2-1; 12 bases match TRBD2. CDR1 SNHLY and CDR2 FYNNEI come from the germline V gene. Trimming removed 6 bases from V and 5 bases from J; junction bases left unmatched: 2. The CDR3 has 14 residues. In DNA form, the CDR3 reads TGTGCCAGCAGGGGACTAGCGGGTCACAATGAGCAGTTCTTC. Translation gives CASRGLAGHNEQFF. The whole variable domain, remainder taken from reference TRBV2 and TRBJ2-1, is EPEVTQTPSHQVTQMGQEVILRCVPISNHLYFYWYRQILGQKVEFLVSFYNNEISEKSEIFDDQFSVERPDGSNFTLKIRSTKLEDSAMYFCASRGLAGHNEQFFGPGTRLTVL.

The chain recombines TRBV5-1 with TRBJ2-7, with TRBD1 identical over 7 bases. The V segment lost 4 bases and the J segment 7 bases; nucleotides outside the gene matches: 8. Looked up from germline, CDR1 is SGHRS and CDR2 is YFSETQ. The CDR3 extends over 13 amino acids. CDR3 in DNA: TGCGCCAGCAGCCGGAATCGGGACAGAGAGCAGTACTTC. As protein: CASSRNRDREQYF. Together with reference TRBV5-1 and TRBJ2-7, the CDR3 gives the full variable domain: KAGVTQTPRYLIKTRGQQVTLSCSPISGHRSVSWYQQTPGQGLQFLFEYFSETQRNKGNFPGRFSGRQFSNSRSEMNVSTLELGDSALYLCASSRNRDREQYFGPGTRLTVT.

This sequence joins TRBV11-2 and TRBJ1-4, with a weak D call TRBD1 (5 bases). V was pared by 6 bases and J by 6 bases, with 17 bases between. The CDR3 covers 15 residues. CDR1 is SGHAT and CDR2 is FQNNGV in the germline V gene. CDR3 in DNA: TGTGCCAGCAGTCCCTGGGGGGGACGGCATGAAAAACTGTTTTTT. The encoded protein is CASSPWGGRHEKLFF.